Listed below are T cell receptor beta chains from one sample, sequenced in a study of siplizumab effects on memory and regulatory T cells. Here immunoSEQ multiplex PCR was the method, and the copy in TCRdb shows in-frame clones only, minus some. The sample has about 100,000 clones, about 94% seen once. The specimen sequenced was non-Treg CD4+ T cells sorted from blood. The receptor set was obtained from a human donor in good health. CDR3s include the opening cysteine and the closing phenylalanine or tryptophan. A D gene is named only where the DNA matches it firmly. Clone size is not always given. Where it is, it says once, few, many or a class for expanded clones.

>-|TRBJ1-1|-|TRBV19
CASSMIRDNTEAFF
TGTGCCAGTAGTATGATCCGGGACAACACTGAAGCTTTCTTT
>-|TRBJ1-5|-|TRBV21-1
CASSKAIPGVLQHF
TGTGCCAGCAGCAAAGCAATCCCCGGGGTCCTCCAGCATTTT
>TRBD2|TRBJ2-3|-|TRBV5-1
CASSLLAGGSPDTQYF
TGCGCCAGCAGCTTGTTAGCGGGAGGATCGCCAGATACGCAGTATTTT
>-|TRBJ2-6|-|TRBV4-1
CASSQDNGSGEPGANVLTF
TGCGCCAGCAGCCAAGATAACGGGTCGGGAGAACCTGGGGCCAACGTCCTGACTTTC
>-|TRBJ2-3|-|TRBV9
CASSARLGTDTQYF
TGTGCCAGCAGCGCCCGACTCGGGACAGATACGCAGTATTTT
>TRBD1|TRBJ1-2|-|TRBV5-4
CASSQEIGQVASGGYTF
TGTGCCAGCAGCCAAGAAATAGGACAGGTGGCCAGTGGGGGCTACACCTTC
>TRBD2|TRBJ2-7|-|TRBV6-5
CASSYGTSGSYEQYF
TGTGCCAGCAGTTACGGGACTAGCGGATCCTACGAGCAGTACTTC
>-|TRBJ1-6|few|TRBV2
CARQGSKSPLHF
TGTGCCAGACAGGGATCTAAATCACCCCTCCACTTT
>-|TRBJ2-7|-|TRBV6-6
CASINQGRGSYEQYF
TGTGCCAGCATCAACCAGGGCCGAGGCTCCTACGAGCAGTACTTC
>-|TRBJ1-2|once|TRBV11-1
CASSKRDGYTF
TGTGCCAGCAGCAAAAGGGATGGCTACACCTTC
>-|TRBJ2-1|-|TRBV10-2
CASSEYFYNEQFF
TGCGCCAGCAGTGAGTATTTCTACAATGAGCAGTTCTTC
>-|TRBJ1-4|few|TRBV28
CASSLKGLATNEKLFF
TGTGCCAGCAGTTTGAAGGGGCTCGCAACTAATGAAAAACTGTTTTTT
>-|TRBJ1-1|-|TRBV30
CAWSNGGNTEAFF
TGTGCCTGGAGTAACGGGGGTAACACTGAAGCTTTCTTT
>-|TRBJ2-7|-|TRBV6-5
CASSYGLWGSNEQYF
TGTGCCAGCAGTTACGGGCTTTGGGGGTCGAACGAGCAGTACTTC
>-|TRBJ2-7|-|TRBV10-2
CASSVGLFYEQYF
TGCGCCAGCAGTGTCGGCCTTTTTTACGAGCAGTACTTC
>-|TRBJ2-1|-|TRBV10-1
CASSDSAKSGLFF
TGCGCCAGCAGTGACTCGGCAAAAAGTGGACTGTTCTTC
>TRBD1|TRBJ1-5|-|TRBV5-6
CASSLFDRARQPQHF
TGTGCCAGCAGCTTGTTCGACAGGGCCCGTCAGCCCCAGCATTTT
>TRBD2|TRBJ2-5|-|TRBV11-2
CASRASGGGETQYF
TGTGCCAGCCGGGCGAGCGGGGGCGGAGAGACCCAGTACTTC
>-|TRBJ1-4|few|TRBV19
CASSIEGRQNEKLFF
TGTGCCAGTAGTATAGAGGGGCGTCAGAATGAAAAACTGTTTTTT
>TRBD2|TRBJ2-7|-|TRBV11-2
CASRPLAGGAYEQYF
TGTGCCAGCAGACCACTAGCGGGAGGCGCTTACGAGCAGTACTTC
>-|TRBJ1-1|-|TRBV19
CASQRTVVMNTEAFF
TGTGCCAGTCAACGGACGGTGGTTATGAACACTGAAGCTTTCTTT
>TRBD2|TRBJ2-2|once|TRBV6-6
CASGTSGNGELFF
TGTGCCAGCGGGACTAGCGGGAACGGGGAGCTGTTTTTT
>-|TRBJ1-1|once|TRBV27
CASSLSGWSVAQKNTEAFF
TGTGCCAGCAGTTTATCGGGATGGAGTGTGGCCCAGAAGAACACTGAAGCTTTCTTT
>-|TRBJ2-3|-|TRBV5-4
CASSLGAHSRGNTDTQYF
TGTGCCAGCAGCTTGGGGGCCCACTCCCGAGGAAATACAGATACGCAGTATTTT
>-|TRBJ2-2|-|TRBV14
CASSQMWTGELFF
TGTGCCAGCAGCCAAATGTGGACCGGGGAGCTGTTTTTT
>-|TRBJ1-2|-|TRBV28
CASSLGARYGYTF
TGTGCCAGCAGTTTGGGGGCTAGGTATGGCTACACCTTC
>-|TRBJ2-7|once|TRBV2
CASMGTPSFEQYF
TGTGCCAGCATGGGGACTCCTTCTTTCGAGCAGTACTTC
>-|TRBJ2-7|-|TRBV5-1
CASSLDSGMRASEQYF
TGCGCCAGCAGCTTGGATTCTGGGATGAGAGCCTCCGAGCAGTACTTC
>-|TRBJ1-1|-|TRBV14
CASSQVRNTEAFF
TGTGCCAGCAGCCAAGTAAGGAACACTGAAGCTTTCTTT
>-|TRBJ1-1|-|TRBV9
CASSADSEAFF
TGTGCCAGCAGCGCCGACAGTGAAGCTTTCTTT
>TRBD1|TRBJ1-2|-|TRBV2
CASSETGTGRSF
TGTGCCAGCAGTGAAACCGGGACAGGGCGTTCCTTC
>-|TRBJ2-7|-|TRBV6-5
CASSWGGGADPYEQYF
TGTGCCAGCAGTTGGGGAGGTGGAGCGGACCCCTACGAGCAGTACTTC
>-|TRBJ1-2|-|TRBV9
CASSVEHSWYGYTF
TGTGCCAGCAGCGTAGAGCACAGTTGGTATGGCTACACCTTC
>TRBD1|TRBJ2-6|-|TRBV18
CASHRNRQGVLSGANVLTF
TGTGCCAGCCACCGCAACCGACAGGGGGTTTTGTCTGGGGCCAACGTCCTGACTTTC
>-|TRBJ2-4|-|TRBV14
CASSPWSLGERVKNIQYF
TGTGCCAGCAGCCCTTGGTCTTTAGGGGAGAGGGTCAAAAACATTCAGTACTTC
>-|TRBJ1-2|few|TRBV10-3
CAISESEGPYTF
TGTGCCATCAGTGAGTCGGAGGGCCCCTACACCTTC
>-|TRBJ1-1|-|TRBV5-1
CASSLEAGAATEAFF
TGCGCCAGCAGCTTGGAGGCAGGAGCTGCCACTGAAGCTTTCTTT
>-|TRBJ1-5|-|TRBV6-5
CASSHKSGNQPQHF
TGTGCCAGCAGTCACAAATCTGGCAATCAGCCCCAGCATTTT
>TRBD1|TRBJ2-3|-|TRBV11-2
CASSPYRQGTDTQYF
TGTGCCAGCAGCCCGTACAGACAGGGAACAGATACGCAGTATTTT
>-|TRBJ1-5|-|TRBV18
CASSPGEYSNQPQHF
TGTGCCAGCTCACCAGGAGAATATAGCAATCAGCCCCAGCATTTT
>TRBD1|TRBJ2-1|-|TRBV18
CASSPRTGWDEQFF
TGTGCCAGCTCACCACGGACAGGGTGGGATGAGCAGTTCTTC
>-|TRBJ2-3|-|TRBV18
CASSSRLSANARTTSTDTQYF
TGTGCCAGCTCTTCCCGACTCTCGGCAAACGCACGAACTACTAGCACAGATACGCAGTATTTT
>-|TRBJ2-5|-|TRBV7-9
CASSFRIQETQYF
TGTGCCAGCAGCTTCCGGATCCAAGAGACCCAGTACTTC
>-|TRBJ2-6|-|TRBV10-3
CAITGTEVSGANVLTF
TGTGCCATCACCGGGACCGAGGTCTCTGGGGCCAACGTCCTGACTTTC
>TRBD1|TRBJ2-7|-|TRBV6-1
CASSEETGIYEQYF
TGTGCCAGCAGTGAAGAGACAGGGATCTACGAGCAGTACTTC
>TRBD1|TRBJ2-1|few|TRBV19
CASHSSGDRVRIF
TGTGCCAGCCACAGCAGCGGGGACAGGGTGAGGATCTTC
>-|TRBJ1-2|-|TRBV7-2
CASSLHREVRSYTF
TGTGCCAGCAGCTTGCATAGGGAAGTAAGGTCCTACACCTTC
>TRBD2|TRBJ2-7|-|TRBV5-5
CASSLPLAGSYEQYF
TGTGCCAGCAGCTTGCCCCTAGCGGGCTCCTACGAGCAGTACTTC
>TRBD2|TRBJ2-5|-|TRBV18
CASSPAGTSSQETQYF
TGTGCCAGCTCCCCAGCCGGGACTAGCAGCCAAGAGACCCAGTACTTC
>-|TRBJ1-1|-|TRBV4-1
CASSQGPFADTEAFF
TGCGCCAGCAGCCAAGGGCCTTTTGCAGACACTGAAGCTTTCTTT
>TRBD2|TRBJ2-1|-|TRBV6-6
CASKPGLAGSEQFF
TGTGCCAGCAAACCGGGACTAGCGGGGTCTGAGCAGTTCTTC
>-|TRBJ1-4|-|TRBV7-2
CASSLVSNNEKLFF
TGTGCCAGCAGCTTAGTATCTAACAATGAAAAACTGTTTTTT
>-|TRBJ1-2|-|TRBV30
CAWSVRHPTALGYTF
TGTGCCTGGAGTGTAAGGCACCCTACCGCTTTGGGCTACACCTTC
>TRBD1|TRBJ1-5|-|TRBV15
CATSRDRTGNQPQHF
TGTGCCACCAGCAGAGATAGGACAGGAAATCAGCCCCAGCATTTT
>TRBD1|TRBJ1-2|-|TRBV28
CASRLLGTGGFGVYGYTF
TGTGCCAGCAGACTCCTCGGTACAGGGGGATTTGGTGTCTATGGCTACACCTTC
>TRBD2|TRBJ2-5|-|TRBV2
CASSVGTSGRVETQYF
TGTGCCAGCAGTGTAGGGACTAGCGGGAGAGTAGAGACCCAGTACTTC
>-|TRBJ2-1|-|TRBV10-3
CAISEPEQEQFF
TGTGCCATCAGTGAGCCAGAGCAGGAGCAGTTCTTC
>TRBD1|TRBJ2-7|once|TRBV18
CASSPPGQGSYEQYF
TGTGCCAGCTCACCACCTGGACAGGGCTCCTACGAGCAGTACTTC
>-|TRBJ2-7|-|TRBV6-1
CASIQGRRVNEQYF
TGTGCCAGCATTCAAGGTCGCAGGGTAAACGAGCAGTACTTC
>TRBD1|TRBJ2-7|-|TRBV19
CASSLGGQGSISYEQYF
TGTGCCAGTAGTCTGGGAGGACAGGGATCTATCTCCTACGAGCAGTACTTC